This TCR beta chain appears in the sequencing data of a study of cytomegalovirus exposure and HLA in healthy donors (dated by TCRdb to about 2017). Background for the entire study: The roughly 700 repertoires of the first cohort and the 95 to 150 validation repertoires were produced on the same platform, according to a later analysis. The aim of the study was to test whether cataloging public T cell receptors could identify signatures of past pathogen exposure. The study combined high-throughput TCR immunosequencing, statistical association of individual TCRs with disease status, and machine learning to predict cytomegalovirus infection status. Along with the approximately 620-subject first cohort, a separate validation cohort of more than 90 different subjects was used.

As for this clone: Its antigen target is currently unknown. Within one base of it there is no much larger clone, and no base qualities were kept.

Broader findings and caveats from the paper: In vitro tests confirmed that three of the cytomegalovirus-associated TCR beta chains recognize cytomegalovirus antigens. A later analysis lacked HLA typing for the validation cohort, so it scored co-occurrence in that cohort across all 120 or so repertoires. Subsequent analysis determined that TCRs grouped into clusters in the first cohort also showed a tendency toward co-occurrence across the 120 or so validation repertoires, and 90% to 95% of cluster scores exceeded 0. The study gave a list of about 170 TCR beta chains associated with cytomegalovirus. Across donors, most TCR sequences were observed very rarely, whereas some public TCRs were present in many individuals. The classifier was reported to diagnose cytomegalovirus status with high specificity and sensitivity in both the original and validation cohorts. It was suggested by the authors that the approach could potentially be generalized to other disease states and immunological phenotypes.

From the cysteine through the phenylalanine, the CDR3 covers 13 amino acids. The only DNA kept is the CDR3, 39 bases in frame from the first base. Trimming removed 5 bases from V and 10 bases from J, leaving 15 bases between the germline ends. The germline V gene yields KGHSH for CDR1 and LQKENI for CDR2. The donors were included in the validation cohort of 90 to 150 subjects, a group kept apart from the roughly 670-subject first cohort. Libraries were prepared through the immunoSEQ multiplex PCR assay. Per the original workflow: A statistical classification framework was built to diagnose cytomegalovirus status from the catalog of TCR beta chain sequences. As stored in TCRdb, this immuneACCESS dataset retains in-frame rearrangements with V and J assigned. A fraction of the clones does not appear; measured against another copy, unresolved V genes explain less than half of the discrepancy, and the remainder lacks a known reason. V, J and clone size derive from that table, while D and trimming were established from the DNA sequence. This sample gives about 200,000 clones in total; roughly 84% of them show up just once. Clones ranked in the top ten supply around 15% of the sample.

Sequencing was done on a sample of PBMCs. The rearrangement joined TRBV18 to TRBJ1-5; TRBD1 might be the D gene, on 6 matching bases. The sequence came from a woman younger than 45 in good health and CMV-seropositive. Here is the DNA: TGTGCCAGCTCATCCTTACCGGACAGCCCCCAGCATTTT. It translates as CASSSLPDSPQHF.